One sample yielded the 18 T cell receptor beta chains listed below, sequenced in a study of blood T cell repertoires in COVID-19. TCRdb keeps only in-frame clones here, not all; method: immunoSEQ multiplex PCR. The sample records roughly 310,000 clones, roughly 90% being singletons. The sample consisted of peripheral blood. These receptor sequences come from a woman aged 25 to 39 with COVID-19, enrolled during active disease.

The rearrangement uses TRBV3-1 (or the pseudogene TRBV3-2) and TRBJ2-1, with 8 bases that match TRBD2. The length of the CDR3 is 16 residues. Germline CDR1 LGHDT, CDR2 YNNKEL (reference sequence). Losses at the gene ends were 4 bases for V and 7 bases for J; bases not matched to a gene: 12. CDR3 region: CASSRQSGTSLNEQFF. CDR3 sequence (DNA): TGTGCCAGCAGCCGCCAGAGCGGGACTAGTCTTAATGAGCAGTTCTTC.

The chain uses TRBV18 and TRBJ1-1; D gene uncertain. Germline-derived CDR1 and CDR2 are KGHSH and LQKENI. There are 14 residues in the CDR3. Trimming removed 5 bases from V and 0 bases from J, with 10 bases in between. CDR3 nucleotide sequence: TGTGCCAGCTCAGATACTATCATGAACACTGAAGCTTTCTTT. It is translated as CASSDTIMNTEAFF.

The chain uses TRBV5-1 and TRBJ2-7; D might be TRBD2 (7 bases). This CDR3 has 14 residues. Germline V CDR1 and CDR2: SGHRS, YFSETQ. The ends were cut back, 4 bases at V and 2 bases at J, with 13 bases in the middle. The CDR3 bases are TGCGCCAGCAGCCCAGGGGACTACACCTACGAGCAGTACTTC. Translating it yields CASSPGDYTYEQYF.

This chain uses TRBV28 with TRBJ1-5; D is undetermined. The germline CDR1 and CDR2 sequences are MDHEN and SYDVKM. The CDR3 spans 14 residues. V gave up 6 bases and J gave up 1 base, with 10 bases separating them. The CDR3 region has the DNA TGTGCCAGCAGCCCAGACATAAGCAATCAGCCCCAGCATTTT. Amino acid sequence: CASSPDISNQPQHF. Variable domain in full (rest from reference TRBV28 and TRBJ1-5): DVKVTQSSRYLVKRTGEKVFLECVQDMDHENMFWYRQDPGLGLRLIYFSYDVKMKEKGDIPEGYSVSREKKERFSLILESASTNQTSMYLCASSPDISNQPQHFGDGTRLSIL.

The rearrangement uses TRBV28 and TRBJ1-5; 7 nucleotides match TRBD1. The length of the CDR3 is 15 residues. The germline CDR1 and CDR2 sequences are MDHEN and SYDVKM. The J segment lost 5 bases and the V segment lost 2 bases, leaving 6 bases of the junction unmatched. CDR3 coding DNA: TGTGCCAGCAGTTTACTACAGGGGAGGCATCAGCCCCAGCATTTT. This encodes CASSLLQGRHQPQHF.

The V gene is TRBV19, the J gene TRBJ2-1, with TRBD2 as a possible D gene (6 bases). The CDR3 extends over 12 amino acids. The V gene's germline CDR1 is LNHDA and CDR2 SQIVND (reference sequence). Between the trimmed V and J ends, which lost 8 bases and 8 bases, there was a span of 13 bases. The CDR3 sequence: CASPGVGDEQFF. CDR3 nucleotides: TGTGCCAGTCCGGGGGTGGGGGATGAGCAGTTCTTC. The whole variable domain, filled in from reference TRBV19 and TRBJ2-1, reads DGGITQSPKYLFRKEGQNVTLSCEQNLNHDAMYWYRQDPGQGLRLIYYSQIVNDFQKGDIAEGYSVSREKKESFPLTVTSAQKNPTAFYLCASPGVGDEQFFGPGTRLTVL.

The chain links TRBV11-2 to TRBJ1-1; tentative D call: TRBD1 (6 bases). Germline CDR1 and CDR2: SGHAT and FQNNGV. V was pared by 5 bases and J by 5 bases, with 12 bases between. There are 13 residues in the CDR3. CDR3 in amino acids: CASSNLQGTEAFF. Written as DNA, the CDR3 is TGTGCCAGCAGCAATTTACAGGGTACTGAAGCTTTCTTT.

The chain combines TRBV11-2 with TRBJ2-1, with TRBD2 identical over 13 bases. The CDR3 sequence is 15 residues long. V trimming: 5 bases; J trimming: 7 bases; junction bases outside the gene matches: 5. Germline V gene data show CDR1 as SGHAT and CDR2 as FQNNGV. This CDR3 reads CASSPLAGGRNEQFF. Written as DNA, the CDR3 is TGTGCCAGCAGCCCACTAGCGGGAGGGCGGAATGAGCAGTTCTTC.

This rearrangement joins TRBV19 to TRBJ2-7, with a tentative D call TRBD2 (5 bases). The germline V and J ends were trimmed by 8 bases and 3 bases, with 20 bases remaining between them. In germline, CDR1 is LNHDA, CDR2 SQIVND (reference sequence). The CDR3 length is 15 residues. CDR3 DNA sequence: TGTGCCAGTGCCCCTGAGGAGCGGAACTTCTACGAGCAGTACTTC. As protein: CASAPEERNFYEQYF. The full variable domain, with the rest looked up from reference TRBV19 and TRBJ2-7, is DGGITQSPKYLFRKEGQNVTLSCEQNLNHDAMYWYRQDPGQGLRLIYYSQIVNDFQKGDIAEGYSVSREKKESFPLTVTSAQKNPTAFYLCASAPEERNFYEQYFGPGTRLTVT.

The chain carries TRBV11-2 and TRBJ2-4; possible D gene TRBD2, 5 bases. The V and J ends lost 5 bases and 9 bases respectively, with 23 bases between them. Per germline, CDR1 SGHAT and CDR2 FQNNGV. This CDR3 contains 16 residues. CDR3 sequence (DNA): TGTGCCAGCAGCCTACTAGATACGACGGGCGTGGGCATTCAGTACTTC. Its protein product is CASSLLDTTGVGIQYF.

This chain links TRBV6-1 with TRBJ1-2; the D is unclear. This CDR3 has 12 residues. Trimming took 3 bases from V and 7 from J, leaving 9 bases between them. Germline CDR1 is MNHNS and CDR2 is SASEGT. CDR3 sequence reads: CASSERGGGYTF. For the CDR3, the DNA is TGTGCCAGCAGTGAGCGGGGAGGTGGCTACACCTTC.

Note on this clone: One end of the junction is discordant with germline, which a read error may explain. The sample has other DNA sequences that encode this CDR3 too. The J gene is TRBJ2-7, the V gene TRBV7-9, with D possibly called TRBD1 or TRBD2 (5 bases each). CDR3 size: 14 residues. The germline V gene encodes CDR1 SEHNR and CDR2 FQNEAQ (reference sequence). CDR3 residues: CASSLALQGSEQYF. CDR3 nucleotide sequence: TGTGCCAGCAGCCTAGCATTGCAGGGTTCCGAGCAGTACTTC. The variable domain in full, with the rest retrieved from reference TRBV7-9 and TRBJ2-7, is DTGVSQNPRHKITKRGQNVTFRCDPISEHNRLYWYRQTLGQGPEFLTYFQNEAQLEKSRLLSDRFSAERPKGSFSTLEIQRTEQGDSAMYLCASSLALQGSEQYFGPGTRLTVT.

This chain uses TRBV5-4 with TRBJ1-4, with no clear D. Germline lookup yields CDR1 SGHNT and CDR2 YYREEE (reference sequence). This CDR3 has 14 amino acids. V was pared by 0 bases and J by 7 bases, with 10 bases between. This CDR3 is CASSLAGVAEKLFF. Here the CDR3 DNA reads TGTGCCAGCAGCTTGGCCGGGGTGGCTGAAAAACTGTTTTTT.

This clone was seen a single time. The CDR3 nucleotides are TGTGCCAGCAGCCCACCTGCGGGTAACGAGCAGTACTTC. Residues: CASSPPAGNEQYF. The chain uses TRBV11-3 and TRBJ2-7; TRBD2 might be the D (5 bases). CDR1 is SGHNT, CDR2 YENEEA, per germline. The germline V and J ends were trimmed by 5 bases and 5 bases, with 13 bases remaining between them. The CDR3 consists of 13 residues.

The chain employs TRBV27 and TRBJ2-7; D is ambiguous. Germline-derived CDR1 and CDR2 are MNHEY and SMNVEV (reference sequence). V shed 1 base and J shed 0 bases, with 13 bases lying between them. This CDR3 is built from 16 residues. CDR3 amino acids: CASSLYPERSSYEQYF. CDR3 sequence (DNA): TGTGCCAGCAGTTTATATCCAGAGAGGAGCTCCTACGAGCAGTACTTC.

The chain uses TRBV15 and TRBJ2-3; 8 positions agree with TRBD1. The V segment lost 4 bases and the J segment 4 bases; nucleotides outside the gene matches: 13. Per the germline V gene, CDR1 is LNHNV and CDR2 is YYDKDF (reference sequence). The CDR3 covers 17 residues. CDR3: CATSKARTGKLADTQYF. The DNA of the CDR3 is TGTGCCACCAGCAAAGCGCGGACAGGGAAGTTGGCAGATACGCAGTATTTT.

The chain carries TRBV27 and TRBJ1-4; possible D gene TRBD1, 5 bases. Germline assignment: CDR1 MNHEY and CDR2 SMNVEV (reference sequence). V dropped 6 bases and J dropped 7 bases, with 21 bases sitting between them. CDR3 size: 16 residues. CDR3 in DNA: TGTGCCAGCAGAGCGGTCTGGGACGGCGGGACTGAAAAACTGTTTTTT. The encoded protein is CASRAVWDGGTEKLFF.

CDR3 protein: CSVEPPTARGGEQYF. CDR3 nucleotides: TGCAGCGTTGAACCGCCGACAGCCCGAGGGGGCGAGCAGTACTTC. The chain couples TRBV29-1 to TRBJ2-7; the D gene is possibly TRBD1 (6 bases). Deletions cut 2 bases from V and 6 bases from J, with 20 bases between. The germline V gene encodes CDR1 SQVTM and CDR2 ANQGSEA. The length of the CDR3 is 15 residues.